What follows describes a single T cell receptor (beta chain). What it binds is unknown. CDR1 and CDR2 from the germline V gene are SGHAT and FQNNGV. This CDR3 contains 16 residues. V lost 1 base, J lost 7 bases, and 19 bases lay in between. The data were taken from a study of CD8 T cells in ankylosing spondylitis. Study-wide results and caveats: Blood from ankylosing spondylitis patients appeared to carry a characteristic eight-variant TCR beta motif. Significant enrichment of disease-linked clones was reportedly seen in matched ankylosing spondylitis synovial fluid.

By quantitative 5'-RACE with molecular barcodes, the TCR beta libraries were made. One entry per CDR3 protein, called by TCRdb with MiXCR from the 5' RACE reads. The data show around 280,000 distinct CDR3 sequences, 15% to 20% seen once. V is TRBV11-2 and J is TRBJ2-5; no firm D call. This sequence originates from a male donor with ankylosing spondylitis or in good health (not recorded which). The specimen was blood, either unsorted or a sorted T cell fraction (not recorded which). CDR3 sequence reads: CASSLVQLGPQTTQYF. The DNA for the CDR3 is TGTGCCAGCAGCTTAGTGCAGCTAGGGCCGCAAACGACCCAGTACTTC.